This TCR beta chain was recovered during a study of early T cells in non-severe SARS-CoV-2 infection (dated by TCRdb to about 2021). In the study overall: Because TCR sequencing relied on bulk RNA taken from unsorted whole blood, pairing of alpha and beta chains was not possible.

V is pared back by 4 bases and J by 1 base, with 8 bases lying between the germline termini. Spanning cysteine to phenylalanine, the CDR3 consists of 14 amino acids. Just CDR3 DNA is preserved here, 42 bases in frame from base 1. The germline V gene gives CDR1 as MNHNS and CDR2 as SASEGT. Paper-wide results and their limitations: VDJdb matching was skewed toward anti-spike CD8 responses and likely underestimated virus-specific expansions, missing private and CD4 specificities.

This clonotype has at least ten counts. Its antigen is unknown. No much larger clone exists at a distance of one base, and base qualities are not known. Set within a cohort of healthcare workers in London, UK, this nested case-control study involved weekly PCR testing of nasopharyngeal swabs along with blood sampling. Between 23 and 31 March 2020, the week of the UK lockdown, healthcare workers were enrolled and then followed up weekly for as long as 16 weeks. Library method: 5' RACE. TCRdb names NextSeq 500 as the instrument used. In the TCR library protocol, unique molecular identifiers were attached to individual cDNA molecules to correct for PCR bias and sequencing error. Sequencing covered both TCR alpha and beta chains, and within each sample the abundances of alpha and beta sequences were tightly co-correlated. The paper's processing steps were these. Decombinator V4 was used to annotate TCR sequences for V gene, J gene and CDR3. TCRs were defined as expanded if a significant change between any two time points was detected under a Poisson model with p below 0.0001. Abundances of TCRs were expressed as counts per million after normalisation to the total number of TCRs sequenced in each sample. TRAV1-2 paired with TRAJ12, TRAJ20 or TRAJ33 defined MAIT TCRs, while TRAV10 paired with TRAJ18 defined iNKT TCRs. VDJdb, accessed 1 November 2021, was searched for CMV, EBV and SARS-CoV-2 annotated TCRs, excluding TCRs annotated for multiple antigens. In-frame beta chains were kept once TCRdb had trimmed the public reads at Q25 with fastp and called clones with MiXCR. Merged by CDR3 protein, the rows form single entries marked with the most common genes and DNA. TCRdb, not the original authors, processed these V and J calls. The sample data list more than 20,000 distinct CDR3 sequences, and around 4.2% of these were observed just once. Approximately 4% of the sample lies in the top ten.

The clonotype was recovered from an adult who was a healthcare worker with PCR-confirmed SARS-CoV-2 infection or an uninfected control (not recorded which). The rearranged segments are TRBV6-1 and TRBJ1-5; the D gene lacks a confident call. Input material: whole blood. The DNA sequence is as follows: TGTGCCAGCAGTGGAGACCCGAGCAATCAGCCCCAGCATTTT. Translated, it gives CASSGDPSNQPQHF.